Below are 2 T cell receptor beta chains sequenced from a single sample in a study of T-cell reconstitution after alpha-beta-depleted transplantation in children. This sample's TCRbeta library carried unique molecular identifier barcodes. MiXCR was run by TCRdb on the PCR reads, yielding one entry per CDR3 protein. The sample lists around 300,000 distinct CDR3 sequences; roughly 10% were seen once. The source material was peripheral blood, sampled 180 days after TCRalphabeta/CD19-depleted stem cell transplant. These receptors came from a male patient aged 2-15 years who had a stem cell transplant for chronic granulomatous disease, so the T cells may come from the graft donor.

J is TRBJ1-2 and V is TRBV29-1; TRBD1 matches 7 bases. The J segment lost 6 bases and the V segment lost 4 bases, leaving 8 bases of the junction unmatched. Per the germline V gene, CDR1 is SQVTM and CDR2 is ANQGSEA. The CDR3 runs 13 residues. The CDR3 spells CSVVPRGHHGYTF. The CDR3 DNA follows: TGCAGCGTTGTCCCGAGGGGGCACCATGGCTACACCTTC.

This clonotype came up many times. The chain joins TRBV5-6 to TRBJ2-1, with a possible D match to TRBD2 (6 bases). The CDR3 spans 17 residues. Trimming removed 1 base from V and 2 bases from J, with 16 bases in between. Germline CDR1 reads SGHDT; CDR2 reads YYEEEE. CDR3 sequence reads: CASSLRAAGEAYNEQFF. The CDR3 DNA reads TGTGCCAGCAGCTTGCGGGCCGCCGGGGAGGCCTACAATGAGCAGTTCTTC.